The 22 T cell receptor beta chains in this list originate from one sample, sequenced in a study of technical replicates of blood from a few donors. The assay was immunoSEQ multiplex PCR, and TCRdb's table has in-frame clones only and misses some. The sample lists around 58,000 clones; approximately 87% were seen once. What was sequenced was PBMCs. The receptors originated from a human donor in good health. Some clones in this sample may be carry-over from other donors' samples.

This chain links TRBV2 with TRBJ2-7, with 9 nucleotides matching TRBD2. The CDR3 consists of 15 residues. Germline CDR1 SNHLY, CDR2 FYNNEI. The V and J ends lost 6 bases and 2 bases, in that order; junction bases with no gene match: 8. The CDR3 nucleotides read TGTGCCAGCAGGGTTAGCGGGAGTGTCACCTACGAGCAGTACTTC. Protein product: CASRVSGSVTYEQYF.

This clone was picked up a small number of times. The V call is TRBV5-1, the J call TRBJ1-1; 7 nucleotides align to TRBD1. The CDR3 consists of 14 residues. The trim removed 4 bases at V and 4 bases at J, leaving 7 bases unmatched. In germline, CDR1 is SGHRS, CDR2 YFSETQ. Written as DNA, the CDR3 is TGCGCCAGCAGCGGGGGCTCAGGGGGCACTGAAGCTTTCTTT. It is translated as CASSGGSGGTEAFF.

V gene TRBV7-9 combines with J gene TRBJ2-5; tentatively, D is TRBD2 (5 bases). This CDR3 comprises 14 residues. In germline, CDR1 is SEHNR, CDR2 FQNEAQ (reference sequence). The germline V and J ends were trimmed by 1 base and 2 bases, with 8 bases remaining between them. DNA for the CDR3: TGTGCCAGCAGCTTAGTACCGGGACAAGAGACCCAGTACTTC. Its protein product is CASSLVPGQETQYF.

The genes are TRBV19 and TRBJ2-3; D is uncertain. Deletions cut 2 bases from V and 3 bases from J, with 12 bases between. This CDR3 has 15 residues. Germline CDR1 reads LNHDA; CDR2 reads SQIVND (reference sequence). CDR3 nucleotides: TGTGCCAGTAGTATAAGGCCGGGTTTGACAGATACGCAGTATTTT. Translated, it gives CASSIRPGLTDTQYF.

CDR3 protein: CACGDLSETQYF. CDR3 sequence (DNA): TGTGCCTGCGGTGACCTTAGTGAGACCCAGTACTTC. The chain is built from TRBV7-6 and TRBJ2-5; D call uncertain. Germline V CDR1 and CDR2: SGHVS, FNYEAQ. The CDR3 has 12 residues. The germline V and J ends were trimmed by 11 bases and 5 bases, with 15 bases remaining between them.

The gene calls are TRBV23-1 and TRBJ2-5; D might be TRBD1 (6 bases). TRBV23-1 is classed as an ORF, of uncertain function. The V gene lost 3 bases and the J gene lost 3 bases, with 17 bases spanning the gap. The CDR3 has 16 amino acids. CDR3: CASSHPWTGTKETQYF. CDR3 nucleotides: TGCGCCAGCAGTCACCCCTGGACCGGGACAAAAGAGACCCAGTACTTC.

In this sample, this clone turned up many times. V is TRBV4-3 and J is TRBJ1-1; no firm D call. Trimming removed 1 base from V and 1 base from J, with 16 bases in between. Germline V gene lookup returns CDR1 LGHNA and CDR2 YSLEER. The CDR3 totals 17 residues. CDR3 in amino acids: CASSQGPPSGGNTEAFF. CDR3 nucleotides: TGCGCCAGCAGCCAAGGTCCCCCGTCGGGTGGGAACACTGAAGCTTTCTTT.

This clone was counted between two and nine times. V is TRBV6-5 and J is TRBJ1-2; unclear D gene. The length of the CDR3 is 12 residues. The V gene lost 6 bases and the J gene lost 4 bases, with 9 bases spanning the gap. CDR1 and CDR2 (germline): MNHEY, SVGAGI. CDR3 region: CASSLVGYGYTF. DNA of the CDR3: TGTGCCAGCAGCTTGGTCGGCTATGGCTACACCTTC.

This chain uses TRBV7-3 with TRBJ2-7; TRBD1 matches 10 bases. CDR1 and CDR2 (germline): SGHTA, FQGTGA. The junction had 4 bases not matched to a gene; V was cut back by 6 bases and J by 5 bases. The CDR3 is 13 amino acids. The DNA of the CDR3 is TGTGCCAGCAGTGGGACAGGGGACAACGAGCAGTACTTC. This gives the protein CASSGTGDNEQYF.

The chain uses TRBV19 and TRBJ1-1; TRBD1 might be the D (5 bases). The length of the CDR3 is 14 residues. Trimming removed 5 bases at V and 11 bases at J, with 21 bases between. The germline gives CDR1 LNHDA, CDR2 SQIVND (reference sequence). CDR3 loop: CASSSPAGLMWAFF. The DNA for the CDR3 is TGTGCCAGTAGTTCCCCGGCAGGGTTGATGTGGGCTTTCTTT.

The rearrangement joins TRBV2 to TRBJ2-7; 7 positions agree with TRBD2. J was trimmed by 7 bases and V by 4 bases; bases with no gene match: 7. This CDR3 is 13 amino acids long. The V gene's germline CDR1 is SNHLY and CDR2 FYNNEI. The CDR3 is CASSGTRGGEQYF. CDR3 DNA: TGTGCCAGCAGTGGGACTAGGGGAGGGGAGCAGTACTTC. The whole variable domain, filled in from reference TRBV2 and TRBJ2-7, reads EPEVTQTPSHQVTQMGQEVILRCVPISNHLYFYWYRQILGQKVEFLVSFYNNEISEKSEIFDDQFSVERPDGSNFTLKIRSTKLEDSAMYFCASSGTRGGEQYFGPGTRLTVT.

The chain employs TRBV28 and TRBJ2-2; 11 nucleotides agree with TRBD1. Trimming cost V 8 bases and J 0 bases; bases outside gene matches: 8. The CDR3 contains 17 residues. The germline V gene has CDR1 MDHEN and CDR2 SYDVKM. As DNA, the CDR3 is TGTGCCAGCGGGGGCCCGGGACAGGGGGCGAACACCGGGGAGCTGTTTTTT. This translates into CASGGPGQGANTGELFF.

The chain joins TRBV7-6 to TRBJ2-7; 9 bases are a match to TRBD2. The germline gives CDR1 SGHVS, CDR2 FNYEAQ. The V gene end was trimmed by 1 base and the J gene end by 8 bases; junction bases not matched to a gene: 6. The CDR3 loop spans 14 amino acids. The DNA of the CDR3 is TGTGCCAGCAGCTTAGATTCTAGCGGGGCGAAGCAGTACTTC. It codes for CASSLDSSGAKQYF.

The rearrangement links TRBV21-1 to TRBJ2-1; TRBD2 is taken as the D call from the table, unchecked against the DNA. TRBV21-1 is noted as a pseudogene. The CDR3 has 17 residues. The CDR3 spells CASSKKAWGDSYNEQFF. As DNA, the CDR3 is TGTGCCAGCAGCAAAAAAGCGTGGGGGGATTCCTACAATGAGCAGTTCTTC.

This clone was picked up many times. The CDR3 here is CASSQGLAAVELFF. Written as DNA, the CDR3 is TGTGCCAGCAGCCAAGGGCTAGCGGCAGTGGAGCTGTTTTTT. V usage is TRBV4-2 and J usage is TRBJ2-2; 7 bases match TRBD2. Germline CDR1 and CDR2: LGHNA and YNFKEQ. Trimming removed 1 base from V and 10 bases from J; junction bases left unmatched: 6. There are 14 residues in the CDR3.

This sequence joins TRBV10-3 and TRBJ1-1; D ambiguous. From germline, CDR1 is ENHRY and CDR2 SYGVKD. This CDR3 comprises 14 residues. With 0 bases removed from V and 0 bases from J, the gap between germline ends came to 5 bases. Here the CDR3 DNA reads TGTGCCATCAGTGAGTCACTGGTGAACACTGAAGCTTTCTTT. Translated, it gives CAISESLVNTEAFF.

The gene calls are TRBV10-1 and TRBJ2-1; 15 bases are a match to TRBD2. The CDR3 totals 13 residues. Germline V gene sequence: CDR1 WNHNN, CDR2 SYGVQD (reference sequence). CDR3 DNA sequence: TGCACTAGGACTAGCGGGAGGGGGAATGAGCAGTTCTTC. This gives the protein CTRTSGRGNEQFF.

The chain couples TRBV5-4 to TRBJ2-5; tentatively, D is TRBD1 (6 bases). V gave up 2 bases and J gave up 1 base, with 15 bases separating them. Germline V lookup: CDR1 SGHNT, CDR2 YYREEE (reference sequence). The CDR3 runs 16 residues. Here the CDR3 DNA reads TGTGCCAGCAGCTTAGGGGGAGAAAAGGGCCAAGAGACCCAGTACTTC. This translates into CASSLGGEKGQETQYF.

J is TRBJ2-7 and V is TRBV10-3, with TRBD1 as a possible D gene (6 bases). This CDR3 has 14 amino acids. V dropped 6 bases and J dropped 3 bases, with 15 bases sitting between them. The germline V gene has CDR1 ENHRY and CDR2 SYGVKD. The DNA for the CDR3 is TGTGCCATCAGCAGGGCAGGGGAATACTACGAGCAGTACTTC. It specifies CAISRAGEYYEQYF.

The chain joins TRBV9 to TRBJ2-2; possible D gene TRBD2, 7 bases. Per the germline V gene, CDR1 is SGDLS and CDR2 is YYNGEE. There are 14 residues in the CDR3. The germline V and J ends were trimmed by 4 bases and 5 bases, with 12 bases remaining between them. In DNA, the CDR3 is TGTGCCAGCAGCCTCAGGGGAGGGACCGGGGAGCTGTTTTTT. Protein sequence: CASSLRGGTGELFF. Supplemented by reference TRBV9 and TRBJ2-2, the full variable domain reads DSGVTQTPKHLITATGQRVTLRCSPRSGDLSVYWYQQSLDQGLQFLIQYYNGEERAKGNILERFSAQQFPDLHSELNLSSLELGDSALYFCASSLRGGTGELFFGEGSRLTVL.

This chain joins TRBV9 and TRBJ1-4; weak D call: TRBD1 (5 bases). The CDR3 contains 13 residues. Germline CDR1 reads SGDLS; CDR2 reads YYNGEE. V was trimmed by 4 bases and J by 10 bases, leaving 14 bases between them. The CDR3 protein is CASSTGTPGKLFF. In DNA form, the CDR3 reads TGTGCCAGCAGCACCGGGACTCCGGGAAAACTGTTTTTT.

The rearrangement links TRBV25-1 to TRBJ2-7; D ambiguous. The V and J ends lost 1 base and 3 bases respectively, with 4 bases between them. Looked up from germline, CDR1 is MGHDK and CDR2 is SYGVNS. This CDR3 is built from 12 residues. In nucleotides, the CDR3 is TGTGCCAGCAGTGAATCCCTCTACGAGCAGTACTTC. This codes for CASSESLYEQYF.